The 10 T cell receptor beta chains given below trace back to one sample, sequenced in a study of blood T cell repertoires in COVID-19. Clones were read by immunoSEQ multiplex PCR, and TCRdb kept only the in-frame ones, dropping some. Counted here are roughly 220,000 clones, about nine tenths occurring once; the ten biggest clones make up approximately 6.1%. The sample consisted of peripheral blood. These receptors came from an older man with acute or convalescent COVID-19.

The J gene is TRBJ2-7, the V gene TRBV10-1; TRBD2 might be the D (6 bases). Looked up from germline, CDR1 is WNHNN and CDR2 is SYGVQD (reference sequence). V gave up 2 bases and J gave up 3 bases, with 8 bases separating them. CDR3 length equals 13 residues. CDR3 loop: CASSEGGIYEQYF. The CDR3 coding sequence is TGCGCCAGCAGTGAGGGGGGGATCTACGAGCAGTACTTC.

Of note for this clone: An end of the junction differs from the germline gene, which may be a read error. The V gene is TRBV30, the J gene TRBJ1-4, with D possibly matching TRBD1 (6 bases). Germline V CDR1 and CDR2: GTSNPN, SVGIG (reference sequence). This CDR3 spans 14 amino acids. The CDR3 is CAGRDISRNGKLFF. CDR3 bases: TGTGCCGGACGGGACATTAGCAGAAATGGAAAACTGTTTTTT.

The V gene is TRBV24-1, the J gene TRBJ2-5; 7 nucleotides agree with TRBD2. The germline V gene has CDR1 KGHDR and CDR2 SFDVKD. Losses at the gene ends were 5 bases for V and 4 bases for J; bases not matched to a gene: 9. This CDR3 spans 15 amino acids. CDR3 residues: CATSVDGVAGETQYF. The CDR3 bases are TGTGCCACCAGTGTCGACGGGGTAGCGGGAGAGACCCAGTACTTC.

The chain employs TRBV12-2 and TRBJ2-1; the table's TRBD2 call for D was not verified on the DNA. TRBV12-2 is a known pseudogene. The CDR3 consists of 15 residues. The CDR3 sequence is CASHGVPEGYNEQFF. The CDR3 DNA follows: TGTGCAAGCCACGGGGTCCCGGAGGGGTACAATGAGCAGTTCTTC.

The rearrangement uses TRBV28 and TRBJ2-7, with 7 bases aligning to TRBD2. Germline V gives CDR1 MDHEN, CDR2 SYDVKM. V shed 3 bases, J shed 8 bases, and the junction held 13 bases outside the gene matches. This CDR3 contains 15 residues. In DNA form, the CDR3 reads TGTGCCAGCAGTTTGGGCCTAGCGGTGTTTGGGAAGCAGTACTTC. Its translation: CASSLGLAVFGKQYF.

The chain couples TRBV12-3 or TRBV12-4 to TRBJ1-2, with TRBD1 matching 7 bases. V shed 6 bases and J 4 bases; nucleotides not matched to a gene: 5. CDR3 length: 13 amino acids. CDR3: CASSRGQSYGYTF. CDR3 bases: TGTGCCAGCAGCCGGGGACAGTCCTATGGCTACACCTTC.

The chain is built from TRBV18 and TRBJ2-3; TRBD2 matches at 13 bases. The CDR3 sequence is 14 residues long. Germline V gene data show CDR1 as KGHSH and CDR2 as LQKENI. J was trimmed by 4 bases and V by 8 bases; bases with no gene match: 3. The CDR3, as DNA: TGTGCCAGCCGACTAGCGGGAGGACCAGATACGCAGTATTTT. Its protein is CASRLAGGPDTQYF.

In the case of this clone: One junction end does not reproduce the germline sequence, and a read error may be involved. The CDR3 loop reads CASSLAGGGAGNTIYF. For the CDR3, the DNA is TGTGCCAGCAGCCTAGCAGGGGGGGGTGCTGGAAACACCATATATTTT. The chain employs TRBV7-8 and TRBJ1-3, with 7 bases matching TRBD1. This CDR3 comprises 16 residues. Per the germline V gene, CDR1 is SGHVS and CDR2 is FQNEAQ.

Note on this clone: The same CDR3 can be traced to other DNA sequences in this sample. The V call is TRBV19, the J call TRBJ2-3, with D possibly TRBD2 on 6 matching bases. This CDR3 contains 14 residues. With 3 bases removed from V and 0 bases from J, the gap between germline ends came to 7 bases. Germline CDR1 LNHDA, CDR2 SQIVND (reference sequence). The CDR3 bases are TGTGCCAGTAGTATTGGAGGGAGCACAGATACGCAGTATTTT. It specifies CASSIGGSTDTQYF.

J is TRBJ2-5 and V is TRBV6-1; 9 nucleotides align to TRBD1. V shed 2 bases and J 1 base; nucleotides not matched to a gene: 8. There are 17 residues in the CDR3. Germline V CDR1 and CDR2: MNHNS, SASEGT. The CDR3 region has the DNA TGTGCCAGCAGTGAATCACGGGGACAGGGCTTCCAAGAGACCCAGTACTTC. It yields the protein CASSESRGQGFQETQYF.